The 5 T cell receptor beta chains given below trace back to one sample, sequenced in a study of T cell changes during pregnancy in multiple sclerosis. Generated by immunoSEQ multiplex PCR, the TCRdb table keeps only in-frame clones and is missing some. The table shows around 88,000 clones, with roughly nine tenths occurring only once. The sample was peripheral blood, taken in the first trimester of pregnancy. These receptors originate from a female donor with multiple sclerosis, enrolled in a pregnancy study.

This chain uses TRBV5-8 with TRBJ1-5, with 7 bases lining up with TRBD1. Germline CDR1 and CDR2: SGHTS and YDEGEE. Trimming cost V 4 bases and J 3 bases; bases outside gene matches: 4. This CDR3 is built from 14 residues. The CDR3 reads CASSPDRPNQPQHF. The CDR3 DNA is TGTGCCAGCAGCCCGGACAGGCCCAATCAGCCCCAGCATTTT.

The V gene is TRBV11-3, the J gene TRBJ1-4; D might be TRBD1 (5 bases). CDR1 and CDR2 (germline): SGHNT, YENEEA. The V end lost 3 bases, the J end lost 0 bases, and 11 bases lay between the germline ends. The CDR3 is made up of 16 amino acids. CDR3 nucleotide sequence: TGTGCCAGCAGCTTTCAGGGCGATGCAACTAATGAAAAACTGTTTTTT. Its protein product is CASSFQGDATNEKLFF. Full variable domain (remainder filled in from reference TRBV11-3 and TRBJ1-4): EAGVVQSPRYKIIEKKQPVAFWCNPISGHNTLYWYLQNLGQGPELLIRYENEEAVDDSQLPKDRFSAERLKGVDSTLKIQPAELGDSAVYLCASSFQGDATNEKLFFGSGTQLSVL.

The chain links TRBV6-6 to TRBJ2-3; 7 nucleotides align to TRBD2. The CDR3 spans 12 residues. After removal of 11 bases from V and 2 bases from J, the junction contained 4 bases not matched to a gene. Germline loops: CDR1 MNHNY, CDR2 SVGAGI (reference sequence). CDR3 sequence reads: CAGGRNTDTQYF. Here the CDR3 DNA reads TGTGCCGGCGGGAGAAACACAGATACGCAGTATTTT.

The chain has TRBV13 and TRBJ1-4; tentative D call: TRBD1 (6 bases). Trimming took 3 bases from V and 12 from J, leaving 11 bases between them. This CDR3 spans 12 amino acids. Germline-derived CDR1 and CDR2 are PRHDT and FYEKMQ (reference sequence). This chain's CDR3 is CASSFWGQELFF. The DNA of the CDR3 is TGTGCCAGCAGCTTCTGGGGGCAGGAACTGTTTTTT.

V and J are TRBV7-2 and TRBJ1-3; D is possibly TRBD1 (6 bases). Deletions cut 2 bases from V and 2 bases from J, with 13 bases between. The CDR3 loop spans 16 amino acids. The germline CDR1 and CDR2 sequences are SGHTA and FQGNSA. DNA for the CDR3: TGTGCCAGCAGCTTAATGCGGGGGGCAACTGGAAACACCATATATTTT. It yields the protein CASSLMRGATGNTIYF.